The 18 T cell receptor beta chains below were found in one sample sequenced in a study of early T cells in non-severe SARS-CoV-2 infection. Using its own MiXCR run on the 5' RACE reads, TCRdb lists one record per CDR3 protein. The table shows about 56,000 distinct CDR3 sequences, with over 12% occurring only once. The material was whole blood, obtained at baseline. Every receptor here comes from an adult who was a healthcare worker with PCR-confirmed SARS-CoV-2 infection or an uninfected control (not recorded which).

This clonotype was found a few times. This chain links TRBV3-1 with TRBJ1-5, with a possible D match to TRBD1 (6 bases). Germline lookup yields CDR1 LGHDT and CDR2 YNNKEL (reference sequence). CDR3 length: 14 amino acids. V was pared by 1 base and J by 3 bases, with 7 bases between. This CDR3 reads CASSQGTDNQPQHF. CDR3 bases: TGTGCCAGCAGCCAAGGGACAGACAATCAGCCCCAGCATTTT.

This chain joins TRBV9 and TRBJ2-1; D possibly corresponds to TRBD1 (5 bases). This CDR3 has 13 amino acids. The V gene lost 6 bases and the J gene lost 8 bases, with 15 bases spanning the gap. Germline V gene lookup returns CDR1 SGDLS and CDR2 YYNGEE. The CDR3 here is CASTRQGGDEQFF. In DNA form, the CDR3 reads TGTGCCAGCACAAGGCAGGGTGGCGATGAGCAGTTCTTC. The full variable domain, its missing parts supplied by reference TRBV9 and TRBJ2-1, is DSGVTQTPKHLITATGQRVTLRCSPRSGDLSVYWYQQSLDQGLQFLIQYYNGEERAKGNILERFSAQQFPDLHSELNLSSLELGDSALYFCASTRQGGDEQFFGPGTRLTVL.

A few counts support this clonotype. V is TRBV28 and J is TRBJ1-1; D might be TRBD1 (6 bases). The CDR3 runs to 16 residues. V lost 8 bases, J lost 0 bases, and 19 bases lay in between. The germline V gene has CDR1 MDHEN and CDR2 SYDVKM. The CDR3 coding sequence is TGTGCCAGCGGGGGGGCCCAAGGGCAGATGAACACTGAAGCTTTCTTT. Its protein product is CASGGAQGQMNTEAFF.

This clonotype was observed at least ten times. The V gene is TRBV28, the J gene TRBJ2-2; the D gene is possibly TRBD1 (6 bases). The ends were cut back, 8 bases at V and 4 bases at J, with 17 bases in the middle. The CDR3 is 15 residues long. Germline values: CDR1 MDHEN, CDR2 SYDVKM. The CDR3: CASLWAGVGTGELFF. In DNA form, the CDR3 reads TGTGCCAGCCTCTGGGCAGGGGTGGGCACCGGGGAGCTGTTTTTT.

This chain uses TRBV7-6 with TRBJ2-7, with a weak D call TRBD1 (6 bases). The CDR3 contains 13 residues. The germline CDR1 and CDR2 sequences are SGHVS and FNYEAQ. Trimming cost V 0 bases and J 6 bases, with 9 bases left between them. The CDR3 region has the DNA TGTGCCAGCAGCTTAGCCGGGACATCCGAGCAGTACTTC. Its translation is CASSLAGTSEQYF.

The V gene is TRBV20-1, the J gene TRBJ2-1, with 8 bases fitting TRBD2. Germline CDR1 and CDR2: DFQATT and SNEGSKA (reference sequence). CDR3 length: 15 residues. Losses at the gene ends were 1 base for V and 8 bases for J; bases not matched to a gene: 10. CDR3 DNA sequence: TGCAGTGCTAGAGGACCGGGACTAGTAGTAGATGAGCAGTTCTTC. Its translation: CSARGPGLVVDEQFF.

This clonotype was detected only a few times. The chain's CDR3 is CASSGGANPYEQYF. The CDR3, as DNA: TGTGCCAGCAGTGGGGGGGCGAATCCCTACGAGCAGTACTTC. The V call is TRBV2, the J call TRBJ2-7; D possibly matches TRBD1 or TRBD2 (6 bases each). Trimming cost V 4 bases and J 2 bases, with 12 bases left between them. The CDR3 extends over 14 amino acids. The germline CDR1 and CDR2 sequences are SNHLY and FYNNEI.

This clonotype was picked up a small number of times. The chain couples TRBV7-9 to TRBJ2-7; TRBD2 is a possible D gene (5 bases). Germline values: CDR1 SEHNR, CDR2 FQNEAQ (reference sequence). V dropped 4 bases and J dropped 6 bases, with 10 bases sitting between them. This CDR3 has 12 residues. The CDR3 region has the DNA TGTGCCAGCAGCTCGGGAACGGTCGAGCAGTACTTC. Translated, it gives CASSSGTVEQYF.

This clonotype was observed a handful of times. The chain links TRBV12-3 or TRBV12-4 to TRBJ2-4; D unresolved. Between the trimmed V and J ends, which lost 3 bases and 0 bases, there was a span of 6 bases. The CDR3 has 14 amino acids. This CDR3 reads CASSFGLAKNIQYF. The CDR3 DNA follows: TGTGCCAGCAGTTTTGGTTTAGCCAAAAACATTCAGTACTTC.

The table lists this clonotype with a few counts. The rearrangement uses TRBV27 and TRBJ2-2, with D hard to call. Trimming pared 6 bases from V and 3 bases from J, leaving 14 bases between. The CDR3 extends over 15 amino acids. Germline V gene data show CDR1 as MNHEY and CDR2 as SMNVEV (reference sequence). The CDR3, as DNA: TGTGCCAGCAGCCCCCGGGCTGGATACACCGGGGAGCTGTTTTTT. Its protein product is CASSPRAGYTGELFF.

This clonotype was seen ten or more times. The gene calls are TRBV3-1 and TRBJ2-7, with TRBD2 identical over 8 bases. With V trimmed by 1 base and J by 11 bases, 4 bases remained unmatched. The CDR3 sequence is 12 residues long. The germline V gene has CDR1 LGHDT and CDR2 YNNKEL (reference sequence). CDR3 in DNA: TGTGCCAGCAGCCAAGGAAGCGGGAGAGAGTACTTC. Translated: CASSQGSGREYF.

The chain is built from TRBV6-5 and TRBJ1-1; the D is unclear. The V end lost 6 bases, the J end lost 1 base, and 15 bases lay between the germline ends. The CDR3 consists of 15 residues. Germline V gene lookup returns CDR1 MNHEY and CDR2 SVGAGI. CDR3 loop: CASSRTNPGNTEAFF. In DNA, the CDR3 is TGTGCCAGCAGCCGCACCAATCCAGGGAACACTGAAGCTTTCTTT.

The sample holds a few counts of this clonotype. The chain couples TRBV27 to TRBJ1-2; D unclear. The CDR3 runs 14 residues. Per the germline V gene, CDR1 is MNHEY and CDR2 is SMNVEV (reference sequence). Trimming removed 5 bases from V and 0 bases from J, with 10 bases in between. CDR3: CASSVRGANYGYTF. CDR3 coding DNA: TGTGCCAGCAGTGTACGCGGGGCTAACTATGGCTACACCTTC.

This clonotype was recorded a few times. V is TRBV2 and J is TRBJ1-1; 10 nucleotides align to TRBD1. The CDR3 length is 15 residues. Germline assignment: CDR1 SNHLY and CDR2 FYNNEI. The ends lost 6 bases at V and 0 bases at J; junction bases unmatched: 4. The CDR3 loop is CASSDRGLMNTEAFF. The CDR3 nucleotides are TGTGCCAGCAGCGACAGGGGGCTGATGAACACTGAAGCTTTCTTT. Drawing the rest from reference TRBV2 and TRBJ1-1, the complete variable domain is EPEVTQTPSHQVTQMGQEVILRCVPISNHLYFYWYRQILGQKVEFLVSFYNNEISEKSEIFDDQFSVERPDGSNFTLKIRSTKLEDSAMYFCASSDRGLMNTEAFFGQGTRLTVV.

This clonotype was detected ten times or more. The CDR3 DNA follows: TGTGCCACCAGCAGAGACCGGGACTCGGGGGATGGCTACACCTTC. Its translation is CATSRDRDSGDGYTF. V gene TRBV15 combines with J gene TRBJ1-2; possibly TRBD1 for D (5 bases). Germline V gene sequence: CDR1 LNHNV, CDR2 YYDKDF (reference sequence). V was clipped by 0 bases and J by 6 bases, with 14 bases between them. This CDR3 is 15 amino acids long.

The V gene is TRBV5-1, the J gene TRBJ2-5, with 9 bases that match TRBD1. In germline, CDR1 is SGHRS, CDR2 YFSETQ. The CDR3 is 15 residues long. V shed 1 base, J shed 4 bases, and the junction held 5 bases outside the gene matches. The CDR3 sequence is CASSLTGTGLETQYF. The CDR3 DNA follows: TGCGCCAGCAGCTTGACCGGGACAGGGCTAGAGACCCAGTACTTC.

The table lists this clonotype with many counts. V usage is TRBV5-1 and J usage is TRBJ1-1; D uncertain. The V end was cut by 0 bases, the J end by 3 bases, with 6 bases between. The CDR3 loop spans 13 amino acids. Germline-derived CDR1 and CDR2 are SGHRS and YFSETQ. DNA for the CDR3: TGCGCCAGCAGCTTGGCGGCGGACACTGAAGCTTTCTTT. It codes for CASSLAADTEAFF.

This clonotype was seen a few times. The CDR3 DNA reads TGTGCCAGCAGTGAAGACGTGGCGTCGGTGACTGAAGCTTTCTTT. Residues: CASSEDVASVTEAFF. The chain joins TRBV6-1 to TRBJ1-1; no reliable D call. This CDR3 is built from 15 residues. Germline assignment: CDR1 MNHNS and CDR2 SASEGT. Trimming cost V 1 base and J 5 bases, with 14 bases left between them.